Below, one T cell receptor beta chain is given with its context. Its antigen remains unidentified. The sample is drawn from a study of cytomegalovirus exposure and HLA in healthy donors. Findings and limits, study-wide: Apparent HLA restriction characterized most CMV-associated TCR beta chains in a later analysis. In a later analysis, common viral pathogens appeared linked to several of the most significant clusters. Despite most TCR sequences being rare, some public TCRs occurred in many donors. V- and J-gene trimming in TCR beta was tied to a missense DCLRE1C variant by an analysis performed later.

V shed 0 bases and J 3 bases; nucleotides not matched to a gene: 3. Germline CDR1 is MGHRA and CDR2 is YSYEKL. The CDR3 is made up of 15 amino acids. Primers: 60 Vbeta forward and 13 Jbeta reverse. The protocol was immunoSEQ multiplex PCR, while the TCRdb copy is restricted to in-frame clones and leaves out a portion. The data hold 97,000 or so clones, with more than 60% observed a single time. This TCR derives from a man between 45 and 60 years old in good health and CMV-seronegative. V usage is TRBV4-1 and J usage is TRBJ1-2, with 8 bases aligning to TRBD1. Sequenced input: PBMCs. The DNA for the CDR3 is TGCGCCAGCAGCCAAGAAGAACAGGGGGACTATGGCTACACCTTC. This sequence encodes CASSQEEQGDYGYTF.